This entry describes one T cell receptor beta chain. The antigen remains undetermined. These data come from a study of OX40 agonist ivuxolimab in advanced cancers. Study context: Prior checkpoint blockade (anti-PD-1, anti-PD-L1 or anti-CTLA-4) was permitted; 40% had it. Three patients showed partial responses: one hepatocellular carcinoma and two cutaneous melanoma cases.

Deletions cut 8 bases from V and 3 bases from J, with 5 bases between. CDR3 length equals 12 residues. Germline CDR1 LNHNV, CDR2 YYDKDF (reference sequence). General study findings and limits: Partial responders at 0.1-3.0 mg/kg had among the lowest clonal expansion. CD4+ and CD8+ blood T cells expanded clonally by week 6 at 0.1 to 3.0 mg/kg.

Data came from immunoSEQ multiplex PCR; TCRdb stores just in-frame clones and leaves some out. The sample holds tens of thousands of clones; roughly 90% are singletons and the top ten take approximately 1.1%. The TCR comes from an adult with an advanced solid tumor such as melanoma, head and neck, liver or kidney cancer. Specimen: CD4+ or CD8+ T cells sorted from blood, collected in a trial of the OX40 agonist ivuxolimab. V usage is TRBV15 and J usage is TRBJ2-6; D remains unclear. CDR3 in DNA: TGTGCCACCGGAGATGGGGCCAACGTCCTGACTTTC. Protein product: CATGDGANVLTF.